These T cell receptor beta chains were read from a single sample in a study of shared clonotypes between healthy human individuals. Profiling relied on immunoSEQ multiplex PCR, and the TCRdb table lists in-frame clones only, not all of them. The sample lists millions of clones, 85% to 95% occurring once. The material sequenced was naive CD4+ T cells sorted from blood. The receptors shown here come from a man in his late teens or twenties in good health. CDR3s include the opening cysteine and the closing phenylalanine or tryptophan. D genes are given only for firm matches. Some rows mark clone size as missing; the rest say once, few, many or name a class of expanded clone.

CDR3nt: TGTGCCAGCAGCTTAGAAGGGAGACAGGGTAAAATAGCCAAAAACATTCAGTACTTC; CDR3aa: CASSLEGRQGKIAKNIQYF; abundance: .; j_gene: TRBJ2-4; v_gene: TRBV7-2; d_gene: TRBD1
CDR3nt: TGTGCCTGGAGTGTAGGGAGCGGGAGGATATCTGGGGCCAACGTCCTGACTTTC; CDR3aa: CAWSVGSGRISGANVLTF; abundance: .; j_gene: TRBJ2-6; v_gene: TRBV30; d_gene: TRBD2
CDR3nt: TGTGCCCACGGGACCGGCACAGATACGCAGTATTTT; CDR3aa: CAHGTGTDTQYF; abundance: .; j_gene: TRBJ2-3; v_gene: TRBV28; d_gene: .
CDR3nt: TGTGCCAGCAGCCCCGTGCGGATCGCGACAGATACGCAGTATTTT; CDR3aa: CASSPVRIATDTQYF; abundance: .; j_gene: TRBJ2-3; v_gene: TRBV9; d_gene: .
CDR3nt: TGCGCCAGCAGCTTGGGACCACGCGAAAGGCCAGAGCAGTACTTC; CDR3aa: CASSLGPRERPEQYF; abundance: .; j_gene: TRBJ2-7; v_gene: TRBV5-1; d_gene: .
CDR3nt: TGTGCCAGTAGGGAGACAGGGGCTGGAAACACCATATATTTT; CDR3aa: CASRETGAGNTIYF; abundance: .; j_gene: TRBJ1-3; v_gene: TRBV19; d_gene: TRBD1
CDR3nt: TGTGCCAGCAGCTTGGGGCGCTCTGGAAACACCATATATTTT; CDR3aa: CASSLGRSGNTIYF; abundance: .; j_gene: TRBJ1-3; v_gene: TRBV5-6; d_gene: .
CDR3nt: TGTGCCCGGGGACAGCCTAATTCACCCCTCCACTTT; CDR3aa: CARGQPNSPLHF; abundance: .; j_gene: TRBJ1-6; v_gene: TRBV30; d_gene: TRBD1
CDR3nt: TGTGCCATCAGTGAGGACGGGACAGCGAACACCGGGGAGCTGTTTTTT; CDR3aa: CAISEDGTANTGELFF; abundance: .; j_gene: TRBJ2-2; v_gene: TRBV10-3; d_gene: TRBD1
CDR3nt: TGCGCCAGCAGCCAAGCTGCCCAGGGTGGAACACAATTCTACTTC; CDR3aa: CASSQAAQGGTQFYF; abundance: .; j_gene: TRBJ2-7; v_gene: TRBV4-3; d_gene: .
CDR3nt: TGTGCCAGCAGCGCCACACCTAGCGGTCAAGAGACCCAGTACTTC; CDR3aa: CASSATPSGQETQYF; abundance: once; j_gene: TRBJ2-5; v_gene: TRBV9; d_gene: TRBD2
CDR3nt: TGCGCCAGCAGCCAAAGAAGCGGGAGGACCTACAATGAGCAGTTCTTC; CDR3aa: CASSQRSGRTYNEQFF; abundance: .; j_gene: TRBJ2-1; v_gene: TRBV4-3; d_gene: TRBD2
CDR3nt: TGCGCCAGCAGGGATGGGGGACAGGTAAACACCGGGGAGCTGTTTTTT; CDR3aa: CASRDGGQVNTGELFF; abundance: .; j_gene: TRBJ2-2; v_gene: TRBV5-1; d_gene: TRBD1
CDR3nt: TGTGCCAGCAGCTTTTACGGGAGATATACAGATACGCAGTATTTT; CDR3aa: CASSFYGRYTDTQYF; abundance: .; j_gene: TRBJ2-3; v_gene: TRBV11-2; d_gene: .
CDR3nt: TGTGCCAGCAGTTTAGGGACAGGGGTCGGCTGGGCCAACGTCCTGACTTTC; CDR3aa: CASSLGTGVGWANVLTF; abundance: .; j_gene: TRBJ2-6; v_gene: TRBV28; d_gene: TRBD1
CDR3nt: TGTGCCAGTTCCAGTAGGGGTAACTATGGCTACACCTTC; CDR3aa: CASSSRGNYGYTF; abundance: .; j_gene: TRBJ1-2; v_gene: TRBV19; d_gene: .
CDR3nt: TGTGCCAGCAGTGAGTTTAGGGAGCGGCCCCAGCATTTT; CDR3aa: CASSEFRERPQHF; abundance: .; j_gene: TRBJ1-5; v_gene: TRBV6-1; d_gene: .
CDR3nt: TGTGCCAGCAGCTTACAGGGGGGGAATCAGCCCCAGCATTTT; CDR3aa: CASSLQGGNQPQHF; abundance: .; j_gene: TRBJ1-5; v_gene: TRBV11-2; d_gene: TRBD1
CDR3nt: TGTGCCAGCAGCTTAGCGGGACAGGGGGTGAGGGAGACCCAGTACTTC; CDR3aa: CASSLAGQGVRETQYF; abundance: .; j_gene: TRBJ2-5; v_gene: TRBV7-2; d_gene: TRBD1
CDR3nt: TGTGCCAGCAGTATGCGGGACGGCTATGGCTACACCTTC; CDR3aa: CASSMRDGYGYTF; abundance: .; j_gene: TRBJ1-2; v_gene: TRBV6-1; d_gene: .
CDR3nt: TGTGCCAGCAGCCTTCGGAGAGCCTCGAACACCGGGGAGCTGTTTTTT; CDR3aa: CASSLRRASNTGELFF; abundance: .; j_gene: TRBJ2-2; v_gene: TRBV11-2; d_gene: .
CDR3nt: TGTGCCAGTAGAGGAAGCGAGTCGAGCAATCAGCCCCAGCATTTT; CDR3aa: CASRGSESSNQPQHF; abundance: .; j_gene: TRBJ1-5; v_gene: TRBV19; d_gene: .
CDR3nt: TGCGCCAGCAGCTCCACTACCGGGACAGGACAGGGGGCCCTCCACTTT; CDR3aa: CASSSTTGTGQGALHF; abundance: .; j_gene: TRBJ1-6; v_gene: TRBV5-1; d_gene: TRBD1
CDR3nt: TGTGCCAGCAGGTCCCCGCCCGATAATTCACCCCTCCACTTT; CDR3aa: CASRSPPDNSPLHF; abundance: .; j_gene: TRBJ1-6; v_gene: TRBV6-5; d_gene: .
CDR3nt: TGCGCCAGCAGCTTGGACCGGGACCGGTCTGTAGCTTTCTTT; CDR3aa: CASSLDRDRSVAFF; abundance: .; j_gene: TRBJ1-1; v_gene: TRBV5-1; d_gene: .
CDR3nt: TGTGCCAGCTCACCATCCGAATTCCGTATTCACACCTTC; CDR3aa: CASSPSEFRIHTF; abundance: once; j_gene: TRBJ1-2; v_gene: TRBV18; d_gene: .
CDR3nt: TGTGCCAGCCCGGATGGCTCTGGAAACACCATATATTTT; CDR3aa: CASPDGSGNTIYF; abundance: .; j_gene: TRBJ1-3; v_gene: TRBV18; d_gene: .
CDR3nt: TGTGCCAGCTCACCATCCCAGTTAAACTCTGGGGCCAACGTCCTGACTTTC; CDR3aa: CASSPSQLNSGANVLTF; abundance: .; j_gene: TRBJ2-6; v_gene: TRBV18; d_gene: .
CDR3nt: TGTGCCAGCAGCTTTACAGGGATCCAAGAGACCCAGTACTTC; CDR3aa: CASSFTGIQETQYF; abundance: .; j_gene: TRBJ2-5; v_gene: TRBV7-2; d_gene: .
CDR3nt: TGCGCCAGCAGCACCTTGGGGGGGAACTCCTACAATGAGCAGTTCTTC; CDR3aa: CASSTLGGNSYNEQFF; abundance: .; j_gene: TRBJ2-1; v_gene: TRBV5-1; d_gene: TRBD2
CDR3nt: TGTGCCAGCAGCTCTCGAGAGACCCAGTACTTC; CDR3aa: CASSSRETQYF; abundance: once; j_gene: TRBJ2-5; v_gene: TRBV11-2; d_gene: .
CDR3nt: TGTGCCAGCAGCCTCGGTGAGGGAAGCAATCAGCCCCAGCATTTT; CDR3aa: CASSLGEGSNQPQHF; abundance: .; j_gene: TRBJ1-5; v_gene: TRBV27; d_gene: .
CDR3nt: TGTGCCAGCACCCACCCTGGGGAGTTCTACGAGCAGTACTTC; CDR3aa: CASTHPGEFYEQYF; abundance: .; j_gene: TRBJ2-7; v_gene: TRBV2; d_gene: .
CDR3nt: TGCGCCAGCAGCTTGGATCCCAGCGGGGGGGCCGTCAATGAGCAGTTCTTC; CDR3aa: CASSLDPSGGAVNEQFF; abundance: .; j_gene: TRBJ2-1; v_gene: TRBV5-1; d_gene: TRBD2
CDR3nt: TGCGCCAGCAGCCAACAGTCAGCAACTAATGAAAAACTGTTTTTT; CDR3aa: CASSQQSATNEKLFF; abundance: .; j_gene: TRBJ1-4; v_gene: TRBV5-1; d_gene: .
CDR3nt: TGTGCCAGCAGCGATGGGGCTGGGAGTGGGATCACAGATACGCAGTATTTT; CDR3aa: CASSDGAGSGITDTQYF; abundance: once; j_gene: TRBJ2-3; v_gene: TRBV9; d_gene: .
CDR3nt: TGTGCCATCACCGCGACTGAAAGCTCCTACGAGCAGTACTTC; CDR3aa: CAITATESSYEQYF; abundance: .; j_gene: TRBJ2-7; v_gene: TRBV10-3; d_gene: .
CDR3nt: TGTGCCAGTGTGGGGCACCAAGAGACCCAGTACTTC; CDR3aa: CASVGHQETQYF; abundance: .; j_gene: TRBJ2-5; v_gene: TRBV19; d_gene: .